This T cell receptor (beta chain) was documented in a study of T cells after yellow fever vaccination. Looking at the study overall: The SMART-Seq v4 Ultra Low Input method served to prepare the low-cell-number fractions. Overall study results and limits: Contamination by abundant bulk-population clonotypes could be present in FACS-sorted repertoires. The secondary T-cell response peaked on day 5, not day 15, but was weaker.

This clonotype was seen a few times. Antigen unknown. This CDR3 spans 15 amino acids. With V trimmed by 2 bases and J by 3 bases, 1 base remained unmatched. Germline CDR1 and CDR2: LGHNA and YSLEER. Using its own MiXCR run on the 5' RACE reads, TCRdb lists one record per CDR3 protein. This sample carries about 260,000 distinct CDR3 sequences, around 5.2% of them seen once, and the ten largest clones take around 3.5%. The source of this sequence is a man between 18 and 35 years old who received the YFV17D yellow fever vaccine. The sequencing used CD4+ T cells sorted from PBMCs, collected on the day of the yellow fever booster vaccination. The rearrangement joins TRBV4-3 to TRBJ2-5; 12 bases are shared with TRBD2. DNA for the CDR3: TGCGCCAGCAGCCAACGGACTAGCGGGGAAGAGACCCAGTACTTC. Its translation: CASSQRTSGEETQYF.